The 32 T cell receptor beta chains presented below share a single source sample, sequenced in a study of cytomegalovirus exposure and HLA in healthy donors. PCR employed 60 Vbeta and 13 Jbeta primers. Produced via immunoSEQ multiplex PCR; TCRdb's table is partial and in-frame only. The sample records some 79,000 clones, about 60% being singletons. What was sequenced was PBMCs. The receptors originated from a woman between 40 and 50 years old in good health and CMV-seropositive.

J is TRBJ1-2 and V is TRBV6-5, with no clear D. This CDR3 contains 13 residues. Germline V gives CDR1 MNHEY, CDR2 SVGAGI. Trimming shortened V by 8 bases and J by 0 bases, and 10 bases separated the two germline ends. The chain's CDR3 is CASGRTSNYGYTF. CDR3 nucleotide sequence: TGTGCCAGCGGGAGAACTTCTAACTATGGCTACACCTTC.

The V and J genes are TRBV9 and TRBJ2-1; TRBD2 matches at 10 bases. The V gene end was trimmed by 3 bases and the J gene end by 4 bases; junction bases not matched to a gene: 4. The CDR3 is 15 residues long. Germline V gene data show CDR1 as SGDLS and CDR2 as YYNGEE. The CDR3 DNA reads TGTGCCAGCAGCGGCGAGCGGGAGGGGTACAATGAGCAGTTCTTC. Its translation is CASSGEREGYNEQFF. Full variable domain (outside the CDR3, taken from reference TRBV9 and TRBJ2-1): DSGVTQTPKHLITATGQRVTLRCSPRSGDLSVYWYQQSLDQGLQFLIQYYNGEERAKGNILERFSAQQFPDLHSELNLSSLELGDSALYFCASSGEREGYNEQFFGPGTRLTVL.

CDR3 sequence: CASRSGNRGQGYGYTF. For the CDR3, the DNA is TGTGCCAGCAGGTCAGGCAACCGGGGACAGGGCTATGGCTACACCTTC. The chain has TRBV28 and TRBJ1-2, with 9 bases that match TRBD1. The ends lost 6 bases at V and 4 bases at J; junction bases unmatched: 12. Germline CDR1 is MDHEN and CDR2 is SYDVKM. The CDR3 is 16 amino acids.

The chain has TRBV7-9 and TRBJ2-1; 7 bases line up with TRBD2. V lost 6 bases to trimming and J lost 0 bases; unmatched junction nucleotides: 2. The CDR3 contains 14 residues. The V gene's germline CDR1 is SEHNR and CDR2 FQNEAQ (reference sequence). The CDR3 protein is CASRSGISYNEQFF. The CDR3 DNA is TGTGCCAGCAGGAGCGGGATCTCCTACAATGAGCAGTTCTTC.

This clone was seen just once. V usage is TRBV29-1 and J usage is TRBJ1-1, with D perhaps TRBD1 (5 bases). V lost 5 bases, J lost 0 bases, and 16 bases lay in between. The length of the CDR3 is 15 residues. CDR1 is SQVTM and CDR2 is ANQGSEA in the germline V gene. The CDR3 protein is CSVPRRGQMNTEAFF. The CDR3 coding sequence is TGCAGCGTTCCCCGGCGTGGACAAATGAACACTGAAGCTTTCTTT. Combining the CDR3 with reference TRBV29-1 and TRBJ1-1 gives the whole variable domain SAVISQKPSRDICQRGTSLTIQCQVDSQVTMMFWYRQQPGQSLTLIATANQGSEATYESGFVIDKFPISRPNLTFSTLTVSNMSPEDSSIYLCSVPRRGQMNTEAFFGQGTRLTVV.

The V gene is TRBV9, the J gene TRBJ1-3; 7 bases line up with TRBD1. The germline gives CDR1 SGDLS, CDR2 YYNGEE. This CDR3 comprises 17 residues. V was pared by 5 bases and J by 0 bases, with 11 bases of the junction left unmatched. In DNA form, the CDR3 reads TGTGCCAGCAGTCCTTCCGGGACAGCTTCCTCTGGAAACACCATATATTTT. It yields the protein CASSPSGTASSGNTIYF.

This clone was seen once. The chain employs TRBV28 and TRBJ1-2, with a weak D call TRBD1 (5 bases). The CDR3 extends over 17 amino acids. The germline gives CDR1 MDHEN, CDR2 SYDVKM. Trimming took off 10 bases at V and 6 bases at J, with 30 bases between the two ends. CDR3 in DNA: TGTGCCATCAGAGAATATGCAGGGTTCTCGCCTATTCATGGCTACACCTTC. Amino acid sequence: CAIREYAGFSPIHGYTF.

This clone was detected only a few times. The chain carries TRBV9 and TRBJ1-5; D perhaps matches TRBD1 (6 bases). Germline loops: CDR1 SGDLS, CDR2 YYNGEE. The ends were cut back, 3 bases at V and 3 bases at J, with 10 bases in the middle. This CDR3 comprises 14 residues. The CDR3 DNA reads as TGTGCCAGCAGCGCAGGGGTGGACAATCAGCCCCAGCATTTT. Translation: CASSAGVDNQPQHF.

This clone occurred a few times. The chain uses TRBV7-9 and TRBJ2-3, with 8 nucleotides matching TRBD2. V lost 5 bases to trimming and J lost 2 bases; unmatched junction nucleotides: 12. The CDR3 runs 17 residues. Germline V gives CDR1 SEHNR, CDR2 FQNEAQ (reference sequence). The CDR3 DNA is TGTGCCAGCAGCCCCCGGCAGAGCGGGAGTGCCACAGATACGCAGTATTTT. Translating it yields CASSPRQSGSATDTQYF.

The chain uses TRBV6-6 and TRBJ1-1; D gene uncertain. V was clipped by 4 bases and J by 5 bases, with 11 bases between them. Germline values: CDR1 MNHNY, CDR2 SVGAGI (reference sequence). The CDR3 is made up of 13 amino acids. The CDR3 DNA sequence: TGTGCCAGCAGTTCGAATACAGAGACTGAAGCTTTCTTT. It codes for CASSSNTETEAFF.

The CDR3 is CASSLWPGRISYNEQFF. For the CDR3, the DNA is TGTGCCAGCAGTTTATGGCCCGGCAGGATCTCCTACAATGAGCAGTTCTTC. The chain combines TRBV27 with TRBJ2-1; D call uncertain. The CDR3 consists of 17 residues. Trimming removed 1 base from V and 0 bases from J, with 13 bases in between. In germline, CDR1 is MNHEY, CDR2 SMNVEV (reference sequence).

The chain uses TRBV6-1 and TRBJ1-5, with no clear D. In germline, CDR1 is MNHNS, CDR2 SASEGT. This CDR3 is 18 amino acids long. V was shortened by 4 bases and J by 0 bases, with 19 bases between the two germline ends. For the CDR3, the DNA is TGTGCCAGCAGTGGGAGTCGGGTCAACCTCCGTAGCAATCAGCCCCAGCATTTT. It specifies CASSGSRVNLRSNQPQHF.

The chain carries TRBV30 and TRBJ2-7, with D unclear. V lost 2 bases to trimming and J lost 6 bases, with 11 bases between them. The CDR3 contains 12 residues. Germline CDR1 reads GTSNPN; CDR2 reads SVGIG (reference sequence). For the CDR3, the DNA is TGTGCCTGGAGTCCCGATCGGGTCGAGCAGTACTTC. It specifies CAWSPDRVEQYF.

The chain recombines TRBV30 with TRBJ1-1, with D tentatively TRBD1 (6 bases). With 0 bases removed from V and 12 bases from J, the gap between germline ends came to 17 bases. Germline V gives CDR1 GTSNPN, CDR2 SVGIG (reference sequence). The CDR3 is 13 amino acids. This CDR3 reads CAWSVTGGAGSFF. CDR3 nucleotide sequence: TGTGCCTGGAGTGTTACGGGGGGCGCTGGTTCTTTCTTT.

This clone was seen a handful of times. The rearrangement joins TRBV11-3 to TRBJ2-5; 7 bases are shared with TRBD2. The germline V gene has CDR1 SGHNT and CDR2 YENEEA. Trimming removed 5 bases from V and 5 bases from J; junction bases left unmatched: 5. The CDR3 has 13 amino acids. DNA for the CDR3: TGTGCCAGCAGCCCCGGGGGGTATGAGACCCAGTACTTC. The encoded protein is CASSPGGYETQYF.

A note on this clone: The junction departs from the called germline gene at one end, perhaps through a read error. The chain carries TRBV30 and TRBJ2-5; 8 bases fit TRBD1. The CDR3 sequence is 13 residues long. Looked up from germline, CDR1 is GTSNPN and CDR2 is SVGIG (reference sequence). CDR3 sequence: CVWSQQGGETQYF. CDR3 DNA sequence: TGTGTCTGGAGCCAACAGGGGGGTGAGACCCAGTACTTC.

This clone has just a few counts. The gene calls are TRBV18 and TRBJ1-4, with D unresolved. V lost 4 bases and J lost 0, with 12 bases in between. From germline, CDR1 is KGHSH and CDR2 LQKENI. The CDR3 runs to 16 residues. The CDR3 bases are TGTGCCAGCTCACGATCAGTAGAGGCAACTAATGAAAAACTGTTTTTT. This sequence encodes CASSRSVEATNEKLFF.

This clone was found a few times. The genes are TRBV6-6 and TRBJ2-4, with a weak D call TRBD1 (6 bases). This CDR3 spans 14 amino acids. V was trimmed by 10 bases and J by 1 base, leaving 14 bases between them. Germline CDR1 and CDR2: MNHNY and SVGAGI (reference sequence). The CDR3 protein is CATKDQGAKNIQYF. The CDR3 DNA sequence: TGTGCCACCAAGGACCAGGGGGCCAAAAACATTCAGTACTTC.

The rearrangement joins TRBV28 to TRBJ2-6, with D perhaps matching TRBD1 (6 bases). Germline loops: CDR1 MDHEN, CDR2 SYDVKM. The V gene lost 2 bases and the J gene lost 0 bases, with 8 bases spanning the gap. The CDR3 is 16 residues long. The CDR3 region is CASSLDRYSGANVLTF. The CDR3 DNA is TGTGCCAGCAGTTTAGACAGGTACTCTGGGGCCAACGTCCTGACTTTC. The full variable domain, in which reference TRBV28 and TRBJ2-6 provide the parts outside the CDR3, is DVKVTQSSRYLVKRTGEKVFLECVQDMDHENMFWYRQDPGLGLRLIYFSYDVKMKEKGDIPEGYSVSREKKERFSLILESASTNQTSMYLCASSLDRYSGANVLTFGAGSRLTVL.

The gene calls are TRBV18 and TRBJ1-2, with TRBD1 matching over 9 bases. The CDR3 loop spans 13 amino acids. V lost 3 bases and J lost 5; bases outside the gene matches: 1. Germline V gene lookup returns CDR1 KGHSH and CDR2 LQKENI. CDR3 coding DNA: TGTGCCAGCTCACCGGGACAGGGATATGGCTACACCTTC. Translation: CASSPGQGYGYTF.

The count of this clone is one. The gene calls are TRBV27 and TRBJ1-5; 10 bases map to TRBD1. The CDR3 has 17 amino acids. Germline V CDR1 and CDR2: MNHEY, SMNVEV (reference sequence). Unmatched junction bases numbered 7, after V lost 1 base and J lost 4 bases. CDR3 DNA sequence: TGTGCCAGCAGTTTATGCCCGGGACAGGGGAGGAATCAGCCCCAGCATTTT. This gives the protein CASSLCPGQGRNQPQHF.

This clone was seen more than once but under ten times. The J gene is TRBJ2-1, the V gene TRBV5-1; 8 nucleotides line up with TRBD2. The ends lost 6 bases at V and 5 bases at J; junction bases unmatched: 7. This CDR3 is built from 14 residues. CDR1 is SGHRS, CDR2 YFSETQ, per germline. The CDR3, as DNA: TGCGCCAGCACGAGCGGGAGTTTTCACAATGAGCAGTTCTTC. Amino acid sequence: CASTSGSFHNEQFF.

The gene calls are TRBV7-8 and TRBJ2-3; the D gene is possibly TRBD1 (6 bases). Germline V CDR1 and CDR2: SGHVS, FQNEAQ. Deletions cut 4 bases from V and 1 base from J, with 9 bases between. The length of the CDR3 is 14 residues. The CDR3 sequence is CASSWGLGTDTQYF. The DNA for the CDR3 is TGTGCCAGCAGCTGGGGGCTCGGCACAGATACGCAGTATTTT.

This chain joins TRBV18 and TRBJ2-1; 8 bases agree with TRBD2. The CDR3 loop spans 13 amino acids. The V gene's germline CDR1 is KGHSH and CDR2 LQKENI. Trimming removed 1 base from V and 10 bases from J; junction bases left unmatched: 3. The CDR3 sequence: CASSPQAGGEQFF. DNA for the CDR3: TGTGCCAGCTCACCACAGGCGGGAGGCGAGCAGTTCTTC.

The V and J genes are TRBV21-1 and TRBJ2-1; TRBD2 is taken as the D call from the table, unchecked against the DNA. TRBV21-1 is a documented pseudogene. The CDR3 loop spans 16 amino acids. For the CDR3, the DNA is TGTGCCAGCAGCCACCGGGACTATTTAAAGCACAATGAGCAGTTCTTC. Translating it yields CASSHRDYLKHNEQFF.

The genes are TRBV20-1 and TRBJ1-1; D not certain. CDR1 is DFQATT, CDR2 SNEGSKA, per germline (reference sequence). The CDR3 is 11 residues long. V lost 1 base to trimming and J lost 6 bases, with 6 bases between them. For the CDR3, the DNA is TGCAGTGCTAGAGGAGTGGCTGAAGCTTTCTTT. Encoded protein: CSARGVAEAFF.

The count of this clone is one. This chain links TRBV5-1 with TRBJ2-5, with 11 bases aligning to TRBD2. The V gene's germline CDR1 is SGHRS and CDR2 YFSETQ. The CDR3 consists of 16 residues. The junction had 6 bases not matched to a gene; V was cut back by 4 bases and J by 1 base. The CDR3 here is CASSKGLAEPQETQYF. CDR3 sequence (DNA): TGCGCCAGCAGCAAGGGACTAGCGGAGCCCCAAGAGACCCAGTACTTC.

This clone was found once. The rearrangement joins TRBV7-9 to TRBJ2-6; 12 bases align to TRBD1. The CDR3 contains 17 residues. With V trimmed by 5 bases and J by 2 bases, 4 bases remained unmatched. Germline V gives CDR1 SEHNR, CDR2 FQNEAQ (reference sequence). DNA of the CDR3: TGTGCCAGCAGCGCCGGGACAGGGGGCGCTGGGGCCAACGTCCTGACTTTC. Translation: CASSAGTGGAGANVLTF.

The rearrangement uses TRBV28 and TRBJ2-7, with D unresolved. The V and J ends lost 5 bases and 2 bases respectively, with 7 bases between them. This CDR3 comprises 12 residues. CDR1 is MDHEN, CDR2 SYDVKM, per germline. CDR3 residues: CASSDGAYEQYF. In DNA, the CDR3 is TGTGCCAGCAGTGACGGAGCCTACGAGCAGTACTTC.

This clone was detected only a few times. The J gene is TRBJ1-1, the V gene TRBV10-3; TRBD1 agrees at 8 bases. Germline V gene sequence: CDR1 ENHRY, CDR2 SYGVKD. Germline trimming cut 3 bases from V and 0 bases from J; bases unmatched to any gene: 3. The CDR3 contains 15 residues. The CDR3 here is CAISDLTGVNTEAFF. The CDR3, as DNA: TGTGCCATCAGTGACCTGACAGGGGTGAACACTGAAGCTTTCTTT.

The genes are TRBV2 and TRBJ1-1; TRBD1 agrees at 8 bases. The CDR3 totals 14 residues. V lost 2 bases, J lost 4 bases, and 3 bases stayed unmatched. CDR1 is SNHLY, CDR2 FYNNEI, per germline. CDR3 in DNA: TGTGCCAGCAGTGAACAGGGGGCTGTCACTGAAGCTTTCTTT. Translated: CASSEQGAVTEAFF.

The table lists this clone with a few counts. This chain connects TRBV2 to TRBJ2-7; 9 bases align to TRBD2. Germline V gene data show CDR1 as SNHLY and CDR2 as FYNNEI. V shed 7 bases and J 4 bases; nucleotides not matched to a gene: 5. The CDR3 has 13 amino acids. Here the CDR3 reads CASIASGTYEQYF. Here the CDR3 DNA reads TGTGCCAGCATTGCTAGCGGGACTTACGAGCAGTACTTC.